Presented here are 24 T cell receptor beta chains from one specimen sequenced in a study of blood T cells in healthy people across ages. Primed by a sample-barcoded 5' primer and a J-beta primer mix, a second PCR proceeded for 7 to 11 cycles. TCRdb independently ran MiXCR on the 5' RACE reads; one entry per CDR3 protein. The sample holds roughly 500,000 distinct CDR3 sequences, 24% seen once. Another study also made use of these data, one on T cells of mothers and their children.

The sequenced sample consisted of blood. The origin of the receptors is a boy between 5 and 17 years old in good health.

The CDR3 region is CASSQGEGSSYEQYF. CDR3 sequence (DNA): TGTGCCAGCAGCCAAGGTGAGGGCAGCTCCTACGAGCAGTACTTC. V and J are TRBV4-2 and TRBJ2-7; perhaps TRBD2 as D (5 bases). V lost 1 base, J lost 0 bases, and 10 bases lay in between. The CDR3 totals 15 residues. Germline V gene sequence: CDR1 LGHNA, CDR2 YNFKEQ.

J is TRBJ2-7 and V is TRBV27; possibly TRBD1 for D (5 bases). Trimming stripped 6 bases from V and 1 base from J, with 13 bases between. Germline loops: CDR1 MNHEY, CDR2 SMNVEV (reference sequence). The CDR3 runs 14 residues. The DNA for the CDR3 is TGTGCCAGCAGCTCAGGGTCCCTATCCTACGAGCAGTACTTC. Its protein product is CASSSGSLSYEQYF.

V gene TRBV7-9 combines with J gene TRBJ2-1; 8 nucleotides match TRBD2. CDR1 and CDR2 from the germline V gene are SEHNR and FQNEAQ (reference sequence). CDR3 length: 17 amino acids. The V gene end was trimmed by 0 bases and the J gene end by 1 base; junction bases not matched to a gene: 5. CDR3 protein: CASSLAASGYSYNEQFF. CDR3 bases: TGTGCCAGCAGCTTAGCTGCTAGCGGGTATTCCTACAATGAGCAGTTCTTC.

This clonotype has only one observation. CDR3 DNA: TGTGCCAGCAGCAACAACGACAGGGATCCTGTTGAAGCTTTCTTT. Protein sequence: CASSNNDRDPVEAFF. The genes are TRBV7-9 and TRBJ1-1; 7 positions agree with TRBD1. This CDR3 spans 15 amino acids. V shed 5 bases, J shed 7 bases, and the junction held 13 bases outside the gene matches. The germline V gene has CDR1 SEHNR and CDR2 FQNEAQ (reference sequence). The full variable domain, its missing parts supplied by reference TRBV7-9 and TRBJ1-1, is DTGVSQNPRHKITKRGQNVTFRCDPISEHNRLYWYRQTLGQGPEFLTYFQNEAQLEKSRLLSDRFSAERPKGSFSTLEIQRTEQGDSAMYLCASSNNDRDPVEAFFGQGTRLTVV.

The chain links TRBV29-1 to TRBJ1-1; D gene uncertain. CDR3 length: 12 residues. V was cut by 2 bases and J by 3 bases, with 7 bases left in between. Germline CDR1 and CDR2: SQVTM and ANQGSEA. CDR3 nucleotide sequence: TGCAGCGTTGAAAGGGCGGACACTGAAGCTTTCTTT. Translating gives CSVERADTEAFF.

This clonotype was counted only a few times. The rearrangement joins TRBV20-1 to TRBJ1-6; 9 positions match TRBD1. The CDR3 length is 14 residues. The J segment lost 7 bases and the V segment lost 7 bases, leaving 8 bases of the junction unmatched. Germline lookup yields CDR1 DFQATT and CDR2 SNEGSKA (reference sequence). The CDR3 nucleotides are TGCAGTGGTTCAGAAGGGACAGGGAATTCACCCCTCCACTTT. Translating it yields CSGSEGTGNSPLHF.

This clonotype has a count of ten or more. J is TRBJ2-5 and V is TRBV7-2; 7 nucleotides match TRBD1. The assigned J gene may be wrong: the sequence end matches TRBJ2-7 better. The CDR3 is 14 amino acids. Germline CDR1 and CDR2: SGHTA and FQGNSA. Here the CDR3 reads CASSLVGQDGEQYF. The DNA of the CDR3 is TGTGCCAGCAGCTTAGTCGGACAGGATGGCGAGCAGTACTTC.

This clonotype has just a few counts. The CDR3 here is CASSQAPGLAGDTGELFF. DNA for the CDR3: TGCGCCAGCAGCCAAGCCCCGGGACTAGCGGGAGACACCGGGGAGCTGTTTTTT. V is TRBV4-3 and J is TRBJ2-2; 14 bases agree with TRBD2. Germline V lookup: CDR1 LGHNA, CDR2 YSLEER. This CDR3 comprises 18 residues. V was clipped by 1 base and J by 3 bases; unmatched bases: 4.

This clonotype has more than one count but fewer than ten. The J gene is TRBJ2-5, the V gene TRBV29-1; D is possibly TRBD1 (5 bases). V lost 7 bases to trimming and J lost 4 bases, with 16 bases between them. The V gene's germline CDR1 is SQVTM and CDR2 ANQGSEA. This CDR3 region has 13 residues. CDR3: CSAEKGPGETQYF. For the CDR3, the DNA is TGCAGCGCTGAGAAGGGGCCTGGAGAGACCCAGTACTTC.

The rearrangement uses TRBV18 and TRBJ2-7, with TRBD1 as a possible D gene (6 bases). V was pared by 3 bases and J by 3 bases, with 12 bases between. This CDR3 is built from 14 residues. Germline-derived CDR1 and CDR2 are KGHSH and LQKENI. In DNA, the CDR3 is TGTGCCAGCTCACCCCGGAGACAGGACTACGAGCAGTACTTC. It encodes CASSPRRQDYEQYF.

This clonotype has a handful of counts. Mismatch with germline at one junction end may stem from a read error. J is TRBJ2-1 and V is TRBV20-1, with D tentatively TRBD1 (5 bases). Germline V lookup: CDR1 DFQATT, CDR2 SNEGSKA (reference sequence). The CDR3 length is 14 residues. In nucleotides, the CDR3 is TGCAGTGCGAGAGACAGTAGCTCCTACAATGAGCAGTTCTTC. Translating it yields CSARDSSSYNEQFF.

The V gene is TRBV6-5, the J gene TRBJ2-3; no definite D call. The CDR3 spans 14 residues. Trimming shortened V by 5 bases and J by 2 bases, and 11 bases separated the two germline ends. Germline V CDR1 and CDR2: MNHEY, SVGAGI. The CDR3 is CASSPGQFTDTQYF. The CDR3 nucleotides are TGTGCCAGCAGTCCCGGTCAGTTCACAGATACGCAGTATTTT.

This clonotype was seen only a few times. The chain carries TRBV6-2 or TRBV6-3 and TRBJ2-5; the match to TRBD1 covers 10 bases. Germline loops: CDR1 MNHEY, CDR2 SVGEGT. V lost 10 bases and J lost 4; bases outside the gene matches: 12. The CDR3 extends over 15 amino acids. The CDR3 nucleotides read TGTGCCACCGCCACCGGGACAGGGGTGGTAGAGACCCAGTACTTC. Translated, it gives CATATGTGVVETQYF.

There are a few counts of this clonotype. The chain recombines TRBV2 with TRBJ2-2; tentative D call: TRBD2 (6 bases). The CDR3 contains 15 residues. The ends were cut back, 11 bases at V and 4 bases at J, with 20 bases in the middle. Germline V lookup: CDR1 SNHLY, CDR2 FYNNEI. CDR3 sequence reads: CAWLWGGTTTGELFF. As DNA, the CDR3 is TGTGCCTGGCTTTGGGGCGGGACGACCACCGGGGAGCTGTTTTTT. The full variable domain, rest sourced from reference TRBV2 and TRBJ2-2, is EPEVTQTPSHQVTQMGQEVILRCVPISNHLYFYWYRQILGQKVEFLVSFYNNEISEKSEIFDDQFSVERPDGSNFTLKIRSTKLEDSAMYFCAWLWGGTTTGELFFGEGSRLTVL.

The chain joins TRBV2 to TRBJ2-3; perhaps D is TRBD1 or TRBD2 (5 bases each). CDR3 length equals 11 residues. Per germline, CDR1 SNHLY and CDR2 FYNNEI. V was cut by 7 bases and J by 6 bases, with 8 bases left in between. DNA of the CDR3: TGTGCCAGCATGGGGGTGGATACGCAGTATTTT. Protein: CASMGVDTQYF.

There are a few counts of this clonotype. The chain employs TRBV25-1 and TRBJ2-5; D assignment may be TRBD1 or TRBD2 (7 bases each). Germline CDR1 and CDR2: MGHDK and SYGVNS. CDR3 length: 17 residues. The V end was cut by 4 bases, the J end by 1 base, with 19 bases between. The CDR3: CASSVGGTVTLQETQYF. The CDR3 DNA reads as TGTGCCAGCAGTGTGGGGGGGACAGTGACCCTCCAAGAGACCCAGTACTTC.

The chain links TRBV7-2 to TRBJ2-1; D is unresolved. This CDR3 spans 12 amino acids. Per germline, CDR1 SGHTA and CDR2 FQGNSA. V lost 3 bases and J lost 12, with 12 bases in between. The CDR3 protein is CASSLPNPWQFF. DNA for the CDR3: TGTGCCAGCAGCTTGCCGAATCCCTGGCAGTTCTTC. Full variable domain (rest looked up from reference TRBV7-2 and TRBJ2-1): GAGVSQSPSNKVTEKGKDVELRCDPISGHTALYWYRQSLGQGLEFLIYFQGNSAPDKSGLPSDRFSAERTGGSVSTLTIQRTQQEDSAVYLCASSLPNPWQFFGPGTRLTVL.

V is TRBV5-1 and J is TRBJ2-7; the D is unclear. This CDR3 contains 12 residues. V was pared by 7 bases and J by 5 bases, with 13 bases between. Germline loops: CDR1 SGHRS, CDR2 YFSETQ. The CDR3 DNA reads TGCGCCAGCGGCCCGCAGCCAGACGAGCAGTACTTC. It specifies CASGPQPDEQYF.

This clonotype was observed many times. V is TRBV10-3 and J is TRBJ2-7; 8 bases line up with TRBD2. Germline V lookup: CDR1 ENHRY, CDR2 SYGVKD. J was trimmed by 5 bases and V by 3 bases; bases with no gene match: 6. There are 14 residues in the CDR3. The CDR3 sequence is CAISEGREAHEQYF. The CDR3, as DNA: TGTGCCATCAGTGAAGGGCGGGAGGCCCACGAGCAGTACTTC.

The V gene is TRBV6-1, the J gene TRBJ1-2, with D tentatively TRBD1 (6 bases). V was clipped by 7 bases and J by 10 bases, with 25 bases between them. The CDR3 has 15 residues. Germline V gene data show CDR1 as MNHNS and CDR2 as SASEGT. In nucleotides, the CDR3 is TGTGCCAGCACCGGGGGGCCAGGGAGATTATTAGACTACACCTTC. It specifies CASTGGPGRLLDYTF.

V gene TRBV15 combines with J gene TRBJ1-4; D gene unclear. The CDR3 totals 14 residues. The germline CDR1 and CDR2 sequences are LNHNV and YYDKDF (reference sequence). Trimming took 5 bases from V and 4 from J, leaving 11 bases between them. Written as DNA, the CDR3 is TGTGCCACCAGCGGTACCGGATTTAATGAAAAACTGTTTTTT. It specifies CATSGTGFNEKLFF.

This clonotype was seen a few times. This chain connects TRBV6-1 to TRBJ1-4; D remains unclear. Trimming took 5 bases from V and 4 from J, leaving 8 bases between them. CDR3 length equals 13 residues. Germline assignment: CDR1 MNHNS and CDR2 SASEGT. CDR3 protein: CASSPKDNEKLFF. CDR3 nucleotides: TGTGCCAGCAGTCCAAAGGATAATGAAAAACTGTTTTTT.

This clonotype was observed a handful of times. The rearrangement uses TRBV6-1 and TRBJ1-2; possibly TRBD1 for D (5 bases). Per germline, CDR1 MNHNS and CDR2 SASEGT. V was pared by 8 bases and J by 8 bases, with 15 bases between. The CDR3 sequence is 12 residues long. CDR3 nucleotides: TGTGCCAGCCAGGGTTCTTCGTGGGGCTACACCTTC. Residues: CASQGSSWGYTF.

The chain uses TRBV29-1 and TRBJ2-5; D may be TRBD2 (6 bases). V was pared by 3 bases and J by 5 bases, with 13 bases between. Germline CDR1 and CDR2: SQVTM and ANQGSEA. This CDR3 region has 13 residues. In nucleotides, the CDR3 is TGCAGCGTTGATGGAGGGGTCGGTGAGACCCAGTACTTC. Protein sequence: CSVDGGVGETQYF.